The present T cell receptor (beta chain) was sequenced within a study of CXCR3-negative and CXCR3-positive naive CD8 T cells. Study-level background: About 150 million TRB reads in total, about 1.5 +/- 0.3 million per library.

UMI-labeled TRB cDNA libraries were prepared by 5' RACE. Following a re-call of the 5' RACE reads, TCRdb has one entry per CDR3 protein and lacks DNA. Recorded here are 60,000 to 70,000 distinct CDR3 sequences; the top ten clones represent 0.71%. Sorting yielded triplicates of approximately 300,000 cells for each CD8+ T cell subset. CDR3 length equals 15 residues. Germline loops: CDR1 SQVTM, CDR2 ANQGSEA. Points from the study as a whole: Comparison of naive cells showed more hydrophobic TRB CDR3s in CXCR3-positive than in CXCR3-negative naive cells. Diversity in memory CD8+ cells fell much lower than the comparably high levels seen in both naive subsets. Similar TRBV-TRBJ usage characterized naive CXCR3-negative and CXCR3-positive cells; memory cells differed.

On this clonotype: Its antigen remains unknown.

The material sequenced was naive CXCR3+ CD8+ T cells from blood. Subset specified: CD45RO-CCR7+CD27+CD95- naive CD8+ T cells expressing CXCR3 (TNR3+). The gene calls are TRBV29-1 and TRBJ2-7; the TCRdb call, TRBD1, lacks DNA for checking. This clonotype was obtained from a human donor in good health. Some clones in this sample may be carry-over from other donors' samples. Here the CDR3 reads CSVWSAGTGRYEQYF.